A single sample gave rise to the 27 T cell receptor beta chains below, sequenced in a study of blood T cells in healthy people across ages. A second about 6 to 12 cycle PCR used barcoded and J-beta primers. MiXCR was run by TCRdb on the 5' RACE reads, yielding one entry per CDR3 protein. The table lists almost 300,000 distinct CDR3 sequences, 27% of them singletons, with approximately 28% in the top ten. The sequenced sample consisted of blood. Every receptor here comes from a woman aged 70 to 79 in good health.

The chain links TRBV10-3 to TRBJ2-7, with TRBD1 as a possible D gene (5 bases). V was clipped by 10 bases and J by 5 bases, with 21 bases between them. The CDR3 contains 14 residues. Per germline, CDR1 ENHRY and CDR2 SYGVKD. The DNA for the CDR3 is TGTGCCACCCTGGACCGAGCAGGGAAGAACGAGCAGTACTTC. As protein: CATLDRAGKNEQYF.

This clonotype was found a few times. The V gene is TRBV7-9, the J gene TRBJ2-2, with D perhaps TRBD2 (5 bases). Germline loops: CDR1 SEHNR, CDR2 FQNEAQ (reference sequence). V lost 5 bases to trimming and J lost 4 bases, with 14 bases between them. This CDR3 comprises 15 residues. CDR3 DNA sequence: TGTGCCAGCAGCCTCCACGAGGGCGCCACCGGGGAGCTGTTTTTT. The encoded protein is CASSLHEGATGELFF.

This chain connects TRBV28 to TRBJ2-5; D is uncertain. Germline CDR1 and CDR2: MDHEN and SYDVKM. V lost 5 bases and J 5 bases, leaving 9 bases between the germline ends. This CDR3 spans 12 amino acids. CDR3 coding DNA: TGTGCCAGCAGTCGTGACACGGAGACCCAGTACTTC. Its protein is CASSRDTETQYF.

As regards this clonotype: At one of its ends the junction is not consistent with the germline gene, which may arise from a read error. This chain uses TRBV10-3 with TRBJ1-5, with 12 positions matching TRBD1. The CDR3 contains 15 residues. The V gene's germline CDR1 is ENHRY and CDR2 SYGVKD. CDR3 protein: CATSPGQGANQPQHF. The CDR3 DNA reads as TGTGCCACCAGTCCGGGACAGGGGGCGAACCAGCCCCAGCATTTT.

This clonotype was found a few times. The rearrangement joins TRBV11-2 to TRBJ2-7; 8 bases fit TRBD1. The CDR3 is 14 residues long. CDR1 and CDR2 (germline): SGHAT, FQNNGV. The V and J ends lost 6 bases and 1 base, in that order; junction bases with no gene match: 5. CDR3 region: CASRTTGGSYEQYF. CDR3 bases: TGTGCCAGCAGAACTACAGGGGGTTCCTACGAGCAGTACTTC.

The chain uses TRBV10-3 and TRBJ1-1; possibly TRBD1 for D (5 bases). Per the germline V gene, CDR1 is ENHRY and CDR2 is SYGVKD. The CDR3 covers 11 residues. V lost 10 bases, J lost 8 bases, and 14 bases lay in between. In DNA form, the CDR3 reads TGTGCCACCAAAGGGCCAGGGGAAGCTTTCTTT. It is translated as CATKGPGEAFF.

This rearrangement joins TRBV5-6 to TRBJ2-5; perhaps TRBD2 as D (6 bases). The J call may be mistaken, given a closer DNA end match to TRBJ2-1. The germline gives CDR1 SGHDT, CDR2 YYEEEE. This CDR3 has 14 residues. The DNA of the CDR3 is TGTGCCAGCAGCAGTGGGGACTTCCAAGAGACCCAGTTCTTC. Protein: CASSSGDFQETQFF.

This clonotype was counted at least ten times. The chain carries TRBV6-5 and TRBJ1-2; D is perhaps TRBD1 (5 bases). The V end was cut by 0 bases, the J end by 8 bases, with 13 bases between. CDR1 is MNHEY, CDR2 SVGAGI, per germline. The CDR3 sequence is 14 residues long. CDR3 DNA: TGTGCCAGCAGTTACTCTGTGGGTAGGGGAGGCTACACCTTC. Amino acid sequence: CASSYSVGRGGYTF.

The chain combines TRBV28 with TRBJ1-4, with TRBD1 matching over 11 bases. Germline CDR1 is MDHEN and CDR2 is SYDVKM. J was trimmed by 10 bases and V by 6 bases; bases with no gene match: 22. The CDR3 extends over 19 amino acids. The CDR3 coding sequence is TGTGCCAGCAGGGGGATTGCGTGGACAGGGGGCAGATCAGGGGCAAAACTGTTTTTT. This sequence encodes CASRGIAWTGGRSGAKLFF.

The table lists this clonotype with a few counts. The J gene is TRBJ1-2, the V gene TRBV7-2, with 7 bases lining up with TRBD1. The CDR3 covers 13 residues. Germline CDR1 and CDR2: SGHTA and FQGNSA. Trimming at V came to 5 bases and at J to 4 bases, leaving 4 bases not matched to a gene. This CDR3 reads CASSTGVGYGYTF. The CDR3 nucleotides are TGTGCCAGCAGCACAGGGGTGGGCTATGGCTACACCTTC. The whole variable domain, remainder taken from reference TRBV7-2 and TRBJ1-2, is GAGVSQSPSNKVTEKGKDVELRCDPISGHTALYWYRQSLGQGLEFLIYFQGNSAPDKSGLPSDRFSAERTGGSVSTLTIQRTQQEDSAVYLCASSTGVGYGYTFGSGTRLTVV.

Only a few counts were recorded for this clonotype. CDR3 coding DNA: TGTGCCAGCAGCCAAGATGGGAGGGAGACCTTC. Protein sequence: CASSQDGRETF. The chain uses TRBV4-2 and TRBJ1-2; no clear D. Trimming took 0 bases from V and 14 from J, leaving 10 bases between them. Germline V gives CDR1 LGHNA, CDR2 YNFKEQ. CDR3 length: 11 residues.

The chain uses TRBV29-1 and TRBJ1-2; 7 nucleotides agree with TRBD1. V dropped 6 bases and J dropped 2; count of bases not matched to a gene: 3. The CDR3 is made up of 12 amino acids. Germline-derived CDR1 and CDR2 are SQVTM and ANQGSEA. Here the CDR3 DNA reads TGCAGCGTCCCACAGGGGAACTATGGCTACACCTTC. It specifies CSVPQGNYGYTF.

The chain employs TRBV28 and TRBJ1-1; TRBD1 aligns across 7 bases. J gave up 0 bases and V 5 bases, and 6 bases lay outside the gene matches. The CDR3 totals 15 residues. The germline V gene has CDR1 MDHEN and CDR2 SYDVKM. Here the CDR3 DNA reads TGTGCCAGCAGTACCGCCGGGACAGTGAACACTGAAGCTTTCTTT. Translated: CASSTAGTVNTEAFF.

This chain joins TRBV28 and TRBJ2-5, with 7 bases fitting TRBD2. The CDR3 consists of 15 residues. The V gene end was trimmed by 4 bases and the J gene end by 5 bases; junction bases not matched to a gene: 10. Per germline, CDR1 MDHEN and CDR2 SYDVKM. DNA of the CDR3: TGTGCCAGCAGTTCCAAAGGACTAGGTTTGGAGACCCAGTACTTC. This sequence encodes CASSSKGLGLETQYF. The full variable domain, rest sourced from reference TRBV28 and TRBJ2-5, is DVKVTQSSRYLVKRTGEKVFLECVQDMDHENMFWYRQDPGLGLRLIYFSYDVKMKEKGDIPEGYSVSREKKERFSLILESASTNQTSMYLCASSSKGLGLETQYFGPGTRLLVL.

This clonotype has ten or more counts. The chain uses TRBV6-2 or TRBV6-3 and TRBJ1-5, with a possible D match to TRBD1 (5 bases). Germline V gene sequence: CDR1 MNHEY, CDR2 SVGEGT. This CDR3 region has 15 residues. Trimming took 2 bases from V and 0 from J, leaving 8 bases between them. The CDR3 nucleotides read TGTGCCAGCAGTTACGAGGGGTATAGCAATCAGCCCCAGCATTTT. Protein sequence: CASSYEGYSNQPQHF.

This sequence joins TRBV6-1 and TRBJ1-3; D may be TRBD1 (6 bases). V lost 1 base to trimming and J lost 4 bases, with 11 bases between them. CDR1 is MNHNS, CDR2 SASEGT, per germline. CDR3 length: 15 residues. The chain's CDR3 is CASSEGGGAGNTIYF. In DNA, the CDR3 is TGTGCCAGCAGTGAAGGAGGGGGAGCGGGAAACACCATATATTTT.

The sample holds a few counts of this clonotype. V is TRBV6-2 or TRBV6-3 and J is TRBJ2-1; TRBD2 agrees at 9 bases. The V gene's germline CDR1 is MNHEY and CDR2 SVGEGT. Trimming removed 5 bases from V and 0 bases from J; junction bases left unmatched: 8. CDR3 length: 17 amino acids. The CDR3 DNA is TGTGCCAGCAGTCATAGGGGTAGCGGGAGCTCCTACAATGAGCAGTTCTTC. Amino acids: CASSHRGSGSSYNEQFF.

The chain carries TRBV7-9 and TRBJ2-7, with 10 bases that match TRBD2. CDR1 is SEHNR and CDR2 is FQNEAQ in the germline V gene (reference sequence). V shed 8 bases and J 7 bases; nucleotides not matched to a gene: 14. The CDR3 contains 15 residues. CDR3: CASERLAGLSGEQYF. CDR3 DNA: TGTGCCAGCGAACGACTAGCGGGCCTATCGGGGGAGCAGTACTTC.

V and J are TRBV20-1 and TRBJ2-5; D unresolved. Trimming pared 0 bases from V and 10 bases from J, leaving 15 bases between. The germline CDR1 and CDR2 sequences are DFQATT and SNEGSKA (reference sequence). This CDR3 is built from 13 residues. In nucleotides, the CDR3 is TGCAGTGCTAGAGATCCCGCTAGAATGGACCAGTACTTC. Residues: CSARDPARMDQYF.

The genes are TRBV20-1 and TRBJ2-1; 7 bases align to TRBD1. The CDR3 spans 14 residues. V dropped 1 base and J dropped 6; count of bases not matched to a gene: 6. Germline V gene sequence: CDR1 DFQATT, CDR2 SNEGSKA (reference sequence). CDR3 coding DNA: TGCAGTGCTAGAGGGGTGACAGGGTTCAATGAGCAGTTCTTC. Translated: CSARGVTGFNEQFF.

The chain carries TRBV28 and TRBJ1-2; 8 bases are a match to TRBD1. The germline V gene has CDR1 MDHEN and CDR2 SYDVKM. With 2 bases clipped from V and 8 bases from J, the junction kept 13 bases outside the gene matches. CDR3 length: 16 residues. CDR3 sequence (DNA): TGTGCCAGCAGTTTACCTCTAATGGCAGGGGGCGGAGGCTACACCTTC. It translates to CASSLPLMAGGGGYTF.

This chain joins TRBV3-1 and TRBJ1-2; D is undetermined. Trimming stripped 4 bases from V and 4 bases from J, with 10 bases between. Germline loops: CDR1 LGHDT, CDR2 YNNKEL (reference sequence). This CDR3 region has 13 residues. The CDR3 sequence: CASSPGVGYGYTF. In nucleotides, the CDR3 is TGTGCCAGCAGCCCCGGGGTCGGCTATGGCTACACCTTC.

This chain links TRBV4-3 with TRBJ2-1; TRBD2 is a possible D gene (6 bases). Germline V gives CDR1 LGHNA, CDR2 YSLEER. The CDR3 spans 16 residues. Trimming removed 0 bases at V and 2 bases at J, with 11 bases between. The CDR3: CASSQDLSGTYNEQFF. DNA for the CDR3: TGCGCCAGCAGCCAAGATCTTAGCGGTACCTACAATGAGCAGTTCTTC.

The table lists this clonotype with a few counts. The junction shows a germline mismatch at one end, possibly a read error. This rearrangement joins TRBV28 to TRBJ2-5; the D is unclear. Germline loops: CDR1 MDHEN, CDR2 SYDVKM. The CDR3 is made up of 12 amino acids. CDR3 nucleotides: TGCGCTAGATCGGGTTCCGCCGAGACCCAGTACTTC. Encoded protein: CARSGSAETQYF.

The chain joins TRBV7-2 to TRBJ2-7, with 7 bases matching TRBD1. The CDR3 length is 14 residues. V lost 5 bases to trimming and J lost 2 bases; unmatched junction nucleotides: 6. The germline gives CDR1 SGHTA, CDR2 FQGNSA. For the CDR3, the DNA is TGTGCCAGCAGCGGCACGGGACAGACCTACGAGCAGTACTTC. Its translation: CASSGTGQTYEQYF.

This clonotype was counted ten times or more. The V call is TRBV28, the J call TRBJ1-4; the D is unclear. CDR1 MDHEN and CDR2 SYDVKM come from the germline V gene. This CDR3 is built from 11 residues. Trimming shortened V by 5 bases and J by 8 bases, and 6 bases separated the two germline ends. CDR3: CASSDAEKLFF. CDR3 sequence (DNA): TGTGCCAGCAGTGACGCCGAAAAACTGTTTTTT.

The gene calls are TRBV12-3 or TRBV12-4 and TRBJ1-6; D remains unclear. Trimming pared 6 bases from V and 0 bases from J, leaving 6 bases between. The CDR3 runs 14 residues. The CDR3 loop is CASRFSSYNSPLHF. CDR3 nucleotide sequence: TGTGCCAGCAGGTTTAGCTCCTATAATTCACCCCTCCACTTT.